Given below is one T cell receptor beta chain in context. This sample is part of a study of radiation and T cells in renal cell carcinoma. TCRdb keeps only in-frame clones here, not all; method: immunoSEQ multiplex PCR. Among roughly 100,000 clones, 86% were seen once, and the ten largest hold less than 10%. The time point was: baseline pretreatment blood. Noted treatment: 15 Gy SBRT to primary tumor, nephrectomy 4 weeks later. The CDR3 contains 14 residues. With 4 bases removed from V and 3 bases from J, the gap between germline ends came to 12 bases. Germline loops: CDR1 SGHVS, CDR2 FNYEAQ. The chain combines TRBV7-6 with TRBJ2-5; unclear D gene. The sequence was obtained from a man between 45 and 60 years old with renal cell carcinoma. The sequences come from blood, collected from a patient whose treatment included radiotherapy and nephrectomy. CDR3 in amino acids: CASSSWFGEETQYF. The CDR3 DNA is TGTGCCAGCAGCTCTTGGTTTGGGGAAGAGACCCAGTACTTC.